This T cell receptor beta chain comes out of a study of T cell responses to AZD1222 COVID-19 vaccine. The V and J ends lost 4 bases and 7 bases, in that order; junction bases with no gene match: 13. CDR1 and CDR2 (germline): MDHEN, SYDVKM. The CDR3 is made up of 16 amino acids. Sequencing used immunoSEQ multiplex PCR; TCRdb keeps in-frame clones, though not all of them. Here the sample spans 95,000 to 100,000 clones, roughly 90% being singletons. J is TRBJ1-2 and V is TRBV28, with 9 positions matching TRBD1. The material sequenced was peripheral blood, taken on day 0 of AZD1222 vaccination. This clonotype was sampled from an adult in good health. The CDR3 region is CASSSPGQGSGGGYTF. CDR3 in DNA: TGTGCCAGCAGTTCGCCGGGACAGGGCTCGGGAGGTGGCTACACCTTC.